This TCR beta chain came from a study of blood T cell repertoires in COVID-19. Study at large: Italy, Spain and the United States were the sources of the convalescent and acute COVID-19 samples.

Either two negative PCRs, clearance, or symptom resolution qualified Cohort 3 donors as recovered. In the study's own analysis: Estimation of nucleated cell counts relied on the amplification of reference gene primers. Profiling relied on immunoSEQ multiplex PCR, and the TCRdb table lists in-frame clones only, not all of them. V and J calls and clone size follow that table, whereas D and trimming were derived from the DNA. The sample has more than 110,000 clones, more than 75% seen once. CDR1 is MGHRA, CDR2 YSYEKL, per germline. CDR3 length: 14 residues. V lost 1 base, J lost 1 base, and 6 bases lay in between.

Material for sequencing was PBMCs or T cells enriched from blood (not recorded which). The rearrangement links TRBV4-1 to TRBJ2-3, with D uncertain. This clonotype was sampled from a woman aged 45-59 years who had recovered from COVID-19. The CDR3 DNA sequence: TGCGCCAGCAGCCAAGGTCAGTGCACAGATACGCAGTATTTT. It translates to CASSQGQCTDTQYF.